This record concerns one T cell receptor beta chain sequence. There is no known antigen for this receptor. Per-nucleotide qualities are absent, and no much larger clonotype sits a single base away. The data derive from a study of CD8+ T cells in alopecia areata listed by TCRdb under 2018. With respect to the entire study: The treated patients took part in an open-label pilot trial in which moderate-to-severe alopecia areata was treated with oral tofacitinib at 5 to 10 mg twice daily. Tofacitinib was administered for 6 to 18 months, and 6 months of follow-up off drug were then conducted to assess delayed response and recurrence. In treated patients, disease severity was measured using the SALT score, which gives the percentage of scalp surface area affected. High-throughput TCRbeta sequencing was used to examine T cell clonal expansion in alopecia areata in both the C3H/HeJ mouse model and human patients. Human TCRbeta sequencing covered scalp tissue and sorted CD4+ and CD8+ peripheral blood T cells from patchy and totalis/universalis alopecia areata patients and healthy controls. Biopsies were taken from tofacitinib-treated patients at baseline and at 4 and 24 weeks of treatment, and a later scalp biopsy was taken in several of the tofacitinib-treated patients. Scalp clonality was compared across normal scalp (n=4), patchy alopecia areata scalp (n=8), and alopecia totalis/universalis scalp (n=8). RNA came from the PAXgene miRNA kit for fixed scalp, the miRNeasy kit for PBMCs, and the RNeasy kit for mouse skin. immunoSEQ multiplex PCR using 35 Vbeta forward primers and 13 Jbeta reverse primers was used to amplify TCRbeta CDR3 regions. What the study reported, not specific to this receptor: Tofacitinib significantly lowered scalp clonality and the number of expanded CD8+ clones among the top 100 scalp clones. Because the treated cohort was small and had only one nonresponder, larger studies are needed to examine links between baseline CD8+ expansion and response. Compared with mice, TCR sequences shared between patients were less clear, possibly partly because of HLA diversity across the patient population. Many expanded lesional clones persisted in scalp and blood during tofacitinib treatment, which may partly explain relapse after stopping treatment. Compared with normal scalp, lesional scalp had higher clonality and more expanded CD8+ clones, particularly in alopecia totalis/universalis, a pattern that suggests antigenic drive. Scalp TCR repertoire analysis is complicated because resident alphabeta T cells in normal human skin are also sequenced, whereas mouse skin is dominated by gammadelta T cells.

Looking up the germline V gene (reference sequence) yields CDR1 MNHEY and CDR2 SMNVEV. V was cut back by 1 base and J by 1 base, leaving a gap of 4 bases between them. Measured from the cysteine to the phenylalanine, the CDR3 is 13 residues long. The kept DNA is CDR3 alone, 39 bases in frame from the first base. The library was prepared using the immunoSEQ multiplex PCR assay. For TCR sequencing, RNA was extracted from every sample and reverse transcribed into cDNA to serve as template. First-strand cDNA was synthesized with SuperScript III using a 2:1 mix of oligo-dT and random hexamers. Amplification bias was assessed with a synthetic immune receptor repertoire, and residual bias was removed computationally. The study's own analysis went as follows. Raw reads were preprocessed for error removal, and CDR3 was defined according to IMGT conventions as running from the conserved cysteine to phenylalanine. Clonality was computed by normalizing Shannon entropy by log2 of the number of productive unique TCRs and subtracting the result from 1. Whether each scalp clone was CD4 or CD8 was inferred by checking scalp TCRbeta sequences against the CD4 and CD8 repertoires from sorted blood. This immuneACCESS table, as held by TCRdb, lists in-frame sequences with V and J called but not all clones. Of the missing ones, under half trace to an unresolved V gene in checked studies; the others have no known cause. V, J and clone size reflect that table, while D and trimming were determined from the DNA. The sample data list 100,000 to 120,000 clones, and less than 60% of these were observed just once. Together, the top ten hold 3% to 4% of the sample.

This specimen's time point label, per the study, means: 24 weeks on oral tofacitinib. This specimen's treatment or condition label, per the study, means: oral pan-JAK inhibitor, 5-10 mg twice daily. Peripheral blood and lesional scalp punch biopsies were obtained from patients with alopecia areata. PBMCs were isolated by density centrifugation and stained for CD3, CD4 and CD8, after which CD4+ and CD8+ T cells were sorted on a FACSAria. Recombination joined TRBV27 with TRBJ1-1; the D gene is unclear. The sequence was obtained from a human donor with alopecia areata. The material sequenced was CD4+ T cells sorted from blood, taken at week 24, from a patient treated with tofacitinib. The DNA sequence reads TGTGCCAGCAGTTTATTAGGGAACACTGAAGCTTTCTTT. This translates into CASSLLGNTEAFF.